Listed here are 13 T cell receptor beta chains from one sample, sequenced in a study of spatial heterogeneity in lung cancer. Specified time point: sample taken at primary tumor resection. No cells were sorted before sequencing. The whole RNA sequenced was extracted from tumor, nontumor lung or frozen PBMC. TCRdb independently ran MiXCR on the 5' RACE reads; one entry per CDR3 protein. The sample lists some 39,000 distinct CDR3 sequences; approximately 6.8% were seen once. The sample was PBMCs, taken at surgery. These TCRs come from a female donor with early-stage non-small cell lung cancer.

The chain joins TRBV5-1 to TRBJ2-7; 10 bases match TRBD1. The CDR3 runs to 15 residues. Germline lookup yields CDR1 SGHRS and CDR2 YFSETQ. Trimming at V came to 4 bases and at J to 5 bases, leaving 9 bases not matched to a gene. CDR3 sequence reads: CASSATGTGEDEQYF. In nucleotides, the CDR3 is TGCGCCAGCAGCGCCACCGGGACAGGGGAGGACGAGCAGTACTTC.

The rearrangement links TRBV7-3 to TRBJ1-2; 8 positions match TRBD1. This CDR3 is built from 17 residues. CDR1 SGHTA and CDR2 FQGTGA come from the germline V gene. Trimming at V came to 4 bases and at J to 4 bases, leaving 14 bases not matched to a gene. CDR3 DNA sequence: TGTGCCAGCAGCTCCCATACCCAACCCAGGGGGCCCTATGGCTACACCTTC. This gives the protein CASSSHTQPRGPYGYTF.

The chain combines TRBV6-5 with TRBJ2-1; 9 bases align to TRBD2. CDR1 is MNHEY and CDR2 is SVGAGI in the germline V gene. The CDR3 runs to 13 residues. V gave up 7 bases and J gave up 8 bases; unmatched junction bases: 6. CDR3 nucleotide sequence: TGTGCCAGCAAAGCGGGGGGCTGGGATGAGCAGTTCTTC. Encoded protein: CASKAGGWDEQFF.

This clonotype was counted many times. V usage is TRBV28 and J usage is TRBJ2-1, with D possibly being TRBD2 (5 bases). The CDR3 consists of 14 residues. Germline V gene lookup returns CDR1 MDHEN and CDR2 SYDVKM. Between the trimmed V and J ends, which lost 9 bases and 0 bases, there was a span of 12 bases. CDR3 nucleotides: TGTGCCAGTTGCGGGTGGGGCTCCTACAATGAGCAGTTCTTC. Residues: CASCGWGSYNEQFF.

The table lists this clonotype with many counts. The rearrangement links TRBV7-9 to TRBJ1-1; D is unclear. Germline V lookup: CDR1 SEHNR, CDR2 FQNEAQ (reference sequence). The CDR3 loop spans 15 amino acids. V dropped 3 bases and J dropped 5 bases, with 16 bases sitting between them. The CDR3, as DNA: TGTGCCAGCAGCTTCGGCCTCGGGGTGGGAACTGAAGCTTTCTTT. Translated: CASSFGLGVGTEAFF.

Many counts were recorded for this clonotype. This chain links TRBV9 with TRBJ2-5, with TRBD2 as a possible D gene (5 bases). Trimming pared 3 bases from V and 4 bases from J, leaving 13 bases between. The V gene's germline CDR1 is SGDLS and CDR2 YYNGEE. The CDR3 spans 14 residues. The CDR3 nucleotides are TGTGCCAGCAGCGCTGGGAGTTTCAGAGAGACCCAGTACTTC. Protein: CASSAGSFRETQYF.

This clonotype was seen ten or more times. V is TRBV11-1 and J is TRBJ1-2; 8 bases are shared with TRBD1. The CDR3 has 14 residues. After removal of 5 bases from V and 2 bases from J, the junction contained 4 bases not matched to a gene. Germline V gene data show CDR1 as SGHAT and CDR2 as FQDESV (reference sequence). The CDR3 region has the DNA TGTGCCAGCAGCGCCGGGACAGGAAACTATGGCTACACCTTC. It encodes CASSAGTGNYGYTF.

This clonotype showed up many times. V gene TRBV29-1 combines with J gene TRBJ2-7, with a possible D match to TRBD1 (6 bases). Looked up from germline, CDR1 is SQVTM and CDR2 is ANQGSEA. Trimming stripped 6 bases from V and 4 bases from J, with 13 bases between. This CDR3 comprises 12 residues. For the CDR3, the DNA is TGCAGCGTAACAGGGACCTTTTACGAGCAGTACTTC. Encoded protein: CSVTGTFYEQYF.

DNA of the CDR3: TGTGCCATCAGTGCGGAATCCGGGGGCGAAAAACTGTTTTTT. Amino acid sequence: CAISAESGGEKLFF. The chain recombines TRBV10-3 with TRBJ1-4; TRBD1 is a possible D gene (6 bases). Looked up from germline, CDR1 is ENHRY and CDR2 is SYGVKD. V lost 4 bases and J 8 bases, leaving 14 bases between the germline ends. CDR3 size: 14 residues.

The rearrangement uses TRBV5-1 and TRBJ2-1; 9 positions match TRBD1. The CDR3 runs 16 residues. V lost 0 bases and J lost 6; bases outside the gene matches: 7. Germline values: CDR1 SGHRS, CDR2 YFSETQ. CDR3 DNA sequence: TGCGCCAGCAGCTTGGCCCCGGGACAGGGTATCAATGAGCAGTTCTTC. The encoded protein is CASSLAPGQGINEQFF.

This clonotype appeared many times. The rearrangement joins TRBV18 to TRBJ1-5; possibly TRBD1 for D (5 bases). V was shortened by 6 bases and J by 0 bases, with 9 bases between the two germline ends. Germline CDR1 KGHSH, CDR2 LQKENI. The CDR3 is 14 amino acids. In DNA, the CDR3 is TGTGCCAGCTCGACAGAAAATAGCAATCAGCCCCAGCATTTT. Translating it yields CASSTENSNQPQHF.

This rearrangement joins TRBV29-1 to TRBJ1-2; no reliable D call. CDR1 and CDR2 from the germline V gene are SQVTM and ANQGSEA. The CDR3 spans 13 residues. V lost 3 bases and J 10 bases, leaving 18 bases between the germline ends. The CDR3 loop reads CSVDLSPFWHYTF. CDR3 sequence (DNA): TGCAGCGTTGATCTGTCTCCCTTCTGGCACTACACCTTC.

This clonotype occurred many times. CDR3 nucleotide sequence: TGTGCCAGCAAATTGAACGGGGGCCAAGAGACCCAGTACTTC. Amino acid sequence: CASKLNGGQETQYF. The genes are TRBV12-3 or TRBV12-4 and TRBJ2-5; D is perhaps TRBD2 (6 bases). The length of the CDR3 is 14 residues. The germline V and J ends were trimmed by 7 bases and 1 base, with 13 bases remaining between them.